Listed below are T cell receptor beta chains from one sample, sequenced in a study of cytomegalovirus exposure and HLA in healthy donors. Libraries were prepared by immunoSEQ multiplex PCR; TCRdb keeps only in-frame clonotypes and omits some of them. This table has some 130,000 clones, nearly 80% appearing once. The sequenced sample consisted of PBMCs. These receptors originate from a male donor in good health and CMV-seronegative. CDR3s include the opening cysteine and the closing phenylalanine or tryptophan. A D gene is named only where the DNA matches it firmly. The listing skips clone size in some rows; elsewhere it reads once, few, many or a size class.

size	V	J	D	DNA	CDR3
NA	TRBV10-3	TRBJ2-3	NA	TGTGCCATCAGGCCGGGACTTCTGTTTAGCACAGATACGCAGTATTTT	CAIRPGLLFSTDTQYF
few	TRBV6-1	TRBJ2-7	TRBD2	TGTGCCAGCAGCCGAGGACTAGCGGGGGGATACGAGCAGTACTTC	CASSRGLAGGYEQYF
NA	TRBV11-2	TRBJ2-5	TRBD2	TGTGCCAGCAGCCCCGGACCACGACTAGCGGGGCTAAAGACCCAGTACTTC	CASSPGPRLAGLKTQYF
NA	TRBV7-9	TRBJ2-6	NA	TGTGCCAGCGGCCGACGGCGGGAAGGGGCCAACGTCCTGACTTTC	CASGRRREGANVLTF
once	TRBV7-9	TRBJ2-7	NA	TGTGCCAGCAGAAAACTTCAGGGCGAGCAGTACTTC	CASRKLQGEQYF
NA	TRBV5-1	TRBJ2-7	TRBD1	TGCGCCAGCAGCTTTATACAACTCTATCCCGGGACAGGGAGAAGCGAGCAGTACTTC	CASSFIQLYPGTGRSEQYF
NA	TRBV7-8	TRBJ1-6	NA	TGTGCCAGCAGCCCCACAAGGGGGAGCTCTTTAAATTCACCCCTCCACTTT	CASSPTRGSSLNSPLHF
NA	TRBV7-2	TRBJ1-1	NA	TGTGCCAGCAGCCTCGGGGGGGGATACACTGAAGCTTTCTTT	CASSLGGGYTEAFF
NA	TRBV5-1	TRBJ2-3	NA	TGCGCCAGCAGCTCCCGCGGGGTCAGTATGGCAGATACGCAGTATTTT	CASSSRGVSMADTQYF
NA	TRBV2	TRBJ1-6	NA	TGTGCCGGAAAACGGGACAATTATAATTCACCCCTCCACTTT	CAGKRDNYNSPLHF
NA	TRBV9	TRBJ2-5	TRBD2	TGTGCCAGCAGCGTAGATGGTAGCGGGGGGGCGGAGACCCAGTACTTC	CASSVDGSGGAETQYF
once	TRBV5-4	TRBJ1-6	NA	TGTGCCACCGCCGCTCAGGGACTTTCACCCCTCCATTTT	CATAAQGLSPLHF
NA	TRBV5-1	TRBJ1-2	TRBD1	TGCGCCAGCAGCTTTACCCCGGGACAGGGGGGTGGCTACACCTTC	CASSFTPGQGGGYTF
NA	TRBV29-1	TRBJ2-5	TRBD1	TGCAGCGTCAGGGGACAGGGGGGGGAGACCCAGTACTTC	CSVRGQGGETQYF
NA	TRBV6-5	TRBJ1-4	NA	TGTGCCAGCAGTTACTCAATTTCGGGTGAAAAACTGTTTTTT	CASSYSISGEKLFF
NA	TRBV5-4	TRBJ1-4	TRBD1	TGTGCCAGCAGCTATGGGACAGCGACCTCAGAAAAACTGTTTTTT	CASSYGTATSEKLFF
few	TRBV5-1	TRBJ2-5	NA	TGCGCCAGCAGTGGGGGCGTTCAAGAGACCCAGTACTTC	CASSGGVQETQYF
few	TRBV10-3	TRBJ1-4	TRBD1	TGTGCCACGGGCGACAGGGATAATGAAAAACTGTTTTTT	CATGDRDNEKLFF
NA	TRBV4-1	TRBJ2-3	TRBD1	TGCGCCAGCAGCCCAGTCGGACAGGGGGATACGCAGTATTTT	CASSPVGQGDTQYF
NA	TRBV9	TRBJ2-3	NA	TGTGCCAGCAGCTTTGACGGGAGCACAGATACGCAGTATTTT	CASSFDGSTDTQYF
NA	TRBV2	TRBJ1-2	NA	TGTGCCCTATTCGCGGTTCTAGGCTACACCTTC	CALFAVLGYTF
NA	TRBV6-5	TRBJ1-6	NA	TGTGCCAGCAGTTACCGGGTTGGGAATTCACCCCTCCACTTT	CASSYRVGNSPLHF
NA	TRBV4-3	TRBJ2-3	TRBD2	TGCGCCAGCAGCCCGGCTAGCGGGGGCACAGATACGCAGTATTTT	CASSPASGGTDTQYF
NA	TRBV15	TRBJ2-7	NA	TGTGCCACCAGCCCCAGAGGGGGCTCCTACGAGCAGTACTTC	CATSPRGGSYEQYF
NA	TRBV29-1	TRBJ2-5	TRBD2	TGCAGCGTTGTCGGCGGGGGAGACCAAGAGACCCAGTACTTC	CSVVGGGDQETQYF
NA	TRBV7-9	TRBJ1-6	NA	TGTGCCAGCAGCTTAGGGAGGGACTCACCCCTCCACTTT	CASSLGRDSPLHF
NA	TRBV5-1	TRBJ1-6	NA	TGCGCCAGCAGCTTGTCCTTCAGGGTAAGGGATTCACCCCTCCACTTT	CASSLSFRVRDSPLHF
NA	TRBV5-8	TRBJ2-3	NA	TGTGCCAGCAGCTGGGGGACTCACGTCACAGATACGCAGTATTTT	CASSWGTHVTDTQYF
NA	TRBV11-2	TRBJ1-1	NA	TGTGCCAGCAGCTCATCACAAACTGAAGCTTTCTTT	CASSSSQTEAFF
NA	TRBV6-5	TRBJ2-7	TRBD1	TGTGCCAGCACCCCCCGGGACAGGGTCCACGAGCAGTACTTC	CASTPRDRVHEQYF
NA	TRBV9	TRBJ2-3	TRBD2	TGTGCCAGCAGCGTAGGTCTAGCGGGGGGGGTAGATACGCAGTATTTT	CASSVGLAGGVDTQYF
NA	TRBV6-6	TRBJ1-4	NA	TGTGCCAGCAGGACCGGGGGAAATAATGAAAAACTGTTTTTT	CASRTGGNNEKLFF
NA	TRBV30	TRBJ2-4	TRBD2	TGTGCCTGGAGTACGGGACTAGCGGGGAGAAAAAACATTCAGTACTTC	CAWSTGLAGRKNIQYF
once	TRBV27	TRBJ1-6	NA	TGTGCCAGCAGTTCCCCCGGGGGGCCCCTCTCCTATAATTCACCCCTCCACTTT	CASSSPGGPLSYNSPLHF
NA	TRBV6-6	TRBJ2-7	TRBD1	TGTGCCAGCACCGGGACAGGGGGCGTCGAGCAGTACTTC	CASTGTGGVEQYF
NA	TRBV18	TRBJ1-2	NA	TGTGCCAGCTCTGCAGGAGGAGTCTACACCTTC	CASSAGGVYTF
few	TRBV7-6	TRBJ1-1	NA	TGTGCCAGCAGCTTAGTCTGGGCAACTGAAGCTTTCTTT	CASSLVWATEAFF
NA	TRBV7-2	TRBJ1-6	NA	TGTGCCAGCAGCCCCACCGGGAGGGGGAGCTCCTATAATTCACCCCTCCACTTT	CASSPTGRGSSYNSPLHF
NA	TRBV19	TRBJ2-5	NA	TGTGCCAGTAGTATGACTACACAAGAGACCCAGTACTTC	CASSMTTQETQYF
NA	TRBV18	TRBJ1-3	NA	TGTGCCAGCTCACCACCTGAGGTGTACACCAGCTCTGGAAACACCATATATTTT	CASSPPEVYTSSGNTIYF
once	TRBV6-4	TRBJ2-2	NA	TGTGCCAGCAGCCCTAACAGGGACACCGGGGAGCTGTTTTTT	CASSPNRDTGELFF
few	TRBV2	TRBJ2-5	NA	TGTGCCAGCCGGGACACTCCGGAGACCCAGTACTTC	CASRDTPETQYF
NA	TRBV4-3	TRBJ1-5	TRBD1	TGCGCCAGCAGCCACAGGACAGGGGCCAATCAGCCCCAGCATTTT	CASSHRTGANQPQHF
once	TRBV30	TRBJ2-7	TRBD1	TGTGCCTGGAAGACGGACAGGGGCCACGAGCAGTACTTC	CAWKTDRGHEQYF
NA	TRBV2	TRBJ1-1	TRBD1	TGTGCCAGCAGTGACGGGACAGGGGGAATGGGCACTGAAGCTTTCTTT	CASSDGTGGMGTEAFF
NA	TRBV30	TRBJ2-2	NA	TGTGCCTGGAGGACAGGACGAACCGGGGAGCTGTTTTTT	CAWRTGRTGELFF